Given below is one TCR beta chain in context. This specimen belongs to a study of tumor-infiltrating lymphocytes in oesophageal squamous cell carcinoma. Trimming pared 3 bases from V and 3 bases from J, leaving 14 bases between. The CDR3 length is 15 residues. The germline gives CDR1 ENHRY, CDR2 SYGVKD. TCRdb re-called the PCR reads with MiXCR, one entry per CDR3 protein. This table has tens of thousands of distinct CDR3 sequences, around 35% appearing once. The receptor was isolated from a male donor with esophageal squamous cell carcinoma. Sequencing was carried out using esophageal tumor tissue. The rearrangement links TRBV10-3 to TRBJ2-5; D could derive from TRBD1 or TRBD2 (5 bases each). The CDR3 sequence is CAISDQGGTEETQYF. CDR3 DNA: TGTGCCATCAGTGATCAGGGTGGGACGGAAGAGACCCAGTACTTC.